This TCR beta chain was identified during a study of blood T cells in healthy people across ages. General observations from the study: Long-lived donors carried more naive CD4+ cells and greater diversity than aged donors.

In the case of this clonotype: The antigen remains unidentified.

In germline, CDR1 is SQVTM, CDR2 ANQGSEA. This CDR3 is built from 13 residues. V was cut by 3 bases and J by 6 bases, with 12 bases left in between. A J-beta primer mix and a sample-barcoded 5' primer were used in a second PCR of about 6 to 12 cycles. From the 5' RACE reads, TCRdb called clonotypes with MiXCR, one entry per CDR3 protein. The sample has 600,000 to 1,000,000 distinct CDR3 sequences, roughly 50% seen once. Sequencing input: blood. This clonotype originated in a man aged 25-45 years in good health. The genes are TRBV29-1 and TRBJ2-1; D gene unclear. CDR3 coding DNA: TGCAGCGTTGAGGTAGGCGGCTCCAATGAGCAGTTCTTC. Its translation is CSVEVGGSNEQFF.